This entry describes one T cell receptor beta chain. The antigen remains undetermined. Looked up from germline, CDR1 is LGHNA and CDR2 is YNFKEQ. The CDR3 is 14 amino acids. The ends lost 6 bases at V and 1 base at J; junction bases unmatched: 2. Sequenced by immunoSEQ multiplex PCR; TCRdb stores in-frame clones only, minus some. The sample lists approximately 15,000 clones; about 90% were seen once. These data belong to a study of PD-1 blockade in classical Hodgkin lymphoma. Study conclusions and caveats: Causes of the repertoire differences remain undefined, possibly disease activity or prior therapy. Baseline TCR diversity was reportedly lower in newly diagnosed patients than in healthy donors. It was reported as lower still in relapsed/refractory patients.

Time point reported: newly diagnosed, previously untreated cHL patient sample. Newly diagnosed, untreated classical Hodgkin lymphoma PBMCs provided comparison. This chain uses TRBV4-2 with TRBJ1-1, with 10 bases aligning to TRBD1. The sequenced sample was peripheral blood mononuclear cells (PBMCs). The source is a human donor with classical Hodgkin lymphoma. The CDR3: CASSRDRGNTEAFF. The CDR3 nucleotides are TGTGCCAGCAGTCGGGACAGGGGGAACACTGAAGCTTTCTTT.